These 2 T cell receptor beta chains originate from one sample sequenced in a study of Graves' ophthalmopathy and Graves' hyperthyroidism. Amplification from RNA transcripts yielded the TCR beta CDR3 regions. An opening RT-PCR round employed HTBI primers and preceded a second-round multiplex PCR. TCRdb reprocessed the multiplex PCR reads with MiXCR, giving one entry per CDR3 protein. This sample has hundreds of thousands of distinct CDR3 sequences, with roughly 21% found just once. The material sequenced was peripheral blood. These receptors were obtained from a woman in her fifties or sixties with Graves' ophthalmopathy.

This clonotype was picked up many times. The chain combines TRBV6-1 with TRBJ1-2; D not certain. Between the trimmed V and J ends, which lost 8 bases and 4 bases, there was a span of 11 bases. CDR3 size: 12 residues. Germline CDR1 and CDR2: MNHNS and SASEGT. This chain's CDR3 is CASGVGGYGYTF. The DNA of the CDR3 is TGTGCCAGCGGAGTAGGAGGCTATGGCTACACCTTC.

This clonotype was observed at least ten times. The chain has TRBV28 and TRBJ1-5; D gene unclear. Germline loops: CDR1 MDHEN, CDR2 SYDVKM. The CDR3 totals 16 residues. The V and J ends lost 2 bases and 4 bases respectively, with 15 bases between them. The CDR3 sequence is CASSLPPWVPNQPQHF. CDR3 DNA: TGTGCCAGCAGTTTACCTCCCTGGGTCCCGAATCAGCCCCAGCATTTT.